Sequencing of this T cell receptor (beta chain) was carried out in a study of T cell repertoires in cytomegalovirus infection. Overall study: It can be stated that public TCR beta signatures indicated CMV infection as well as a matching HLA type. Study results and caveats: It was HLA-C-restricted CMV-specific TCR beta clonotypes that dominated the response ex vivo.

In this sample, this clonotype turned up many times. Its antigen is unknown. TCRdb passed the reads through MiXCR, listing each CDR3 protein once. The sample has tens of thousands of distinct CDR3 sequences; over 3.5% are singletons. Trimming took 4 bases from V and 3 from J, leaving 13 bases between them. The CDR3 consists of 15 residues. Germline lookup yields CDR1 MNHEY and CDR2 SMNVEV (reference sequence). Sequencing was performed on PBMCs. V usage is TRBV27 and J usage is TRBJ2-1; TRBD1 is a possible D gene (6 bases). This receptor was taken from a human donor in good health (CMV status not recorded). Some clones in this sample may be carry-over from other donors' samples. The chain's CDR3 is CASSSRDTVYNEQFF. In DNA, the CDR3 is TGTGCCAGCAGTTCTCGGGACACCGTCTACAATGAGCAGTTCTTC.